This TCR beta chain was recovered during a study of T cell changes during pregnancy in multiple sclerosis. By share, this clone ranks as medium-sized. This CDR3 is 13 amino acids long. Losses at the gene ends were 8 bases for V and 2 bases for J; bases not matched to a gene: 4. Germline values: CDR1 MNHNY, CDR2 SVGAGI (reference sequence). Measured with immunoSEQ multiplex PCR; TCRdb has only the in-frame clones, and not every one. The sample yields 15,000 to 20,000 clones, more than 75% seen once. Here the sequenced sample was CD8+ T cells from peripheral blood mononuclear cells, taken after pregnancy. This TCR came from a female donor with multiple sclerosis, enrolled in a pregnancy study. The chain employs TRBV6-6 and TRBJ2-5; 8 bases line up with TRBD1. Here the CDR3 reads CASGGQEQETQYF. The CDR3 region has the DNA TGTGCCAGCGGGGGACAGGAGCAAGAGACCCAGTACTTC.